This T cell receptor beta chain appears in the sequencing data of a study of T cells in Graves' hyperthyroidism and ophthalmopathy. Amplification of TCR beta CDR3 regions was performed using RNA transcripts as template. The study used the HTBI primer set for a first-round RT-PCR of the TCR CDR3. Via MiXCR, TCRdb re-called the multiplex PCR reads, giving one row per CDR3 protein. The table records roughly 100,000 distinct CDR3 sequences, around 37% of them present only once. The CDR3 runs 13 residues. V was clipped by 6 bases and J by 5 bases; unmatched bases: 6. Germline V gene lookup returns CDR1 LNHDA and CDR2 SQIVND (reference sequence). In its sample, this clonotype was seen many times.

Source material: peripheral blood or thyroid tissue (not recorded which). This TCR was recovered from a woman aged 25 to 39 with Graves' hyperthyroidism. V gene TRBV19 combines with J gene TRBJ2-5; 7 bases line up with TRBD1. CDR3 sequence: CASSRGGAETQYF. The CDR3 nucleotides read TGTGCCAGTAGCCGAGGGGGCGCGGAGACCCAGTACTTC. The full variable domain, its missing parts supplied by reference TRBV19 and TRBJ2-5, is DGGITQSPKYLFRKEGQNVTLSCEQNLNHDAMYWYRQDPGQGLRLIYYSQIVNDFQKGDIAEGYSVSREKKESFPLTVTSAQKNPTAFYLCASSRGGAETQYFGPGTRLLVL.